The TCR beta chain under discussion was sequenced for a study of blood T cell repertoires in COVID-19. Study information: From the United States, Italy and Spain came samples of acute and convalescent COVID-19.

Source study methods: Nucleated cell counts were estimated from reference gene primer amplification. Sequencing used immunoSEQ multiplex PCR; TCRdb keeps in-frame clones, though not all of them. V, J and clone size are taken as reported in that table, and D and trimming were inferred from the DNA itself. Of some 270,000 clones listed, around 82% are singletons. The Seattle patients joined while their infection was active and were tracked longitudinally afterward. Germline V CDR1 and CDR2: GTSNPN, SVGIG (reference sequence). The CDR3 has 15 residues. V lost 2 bases to trimming and J lost 3 bases, with 15 bases between them.

V is TRBV30 and J is TRBJ2-3; a weak D match, TRBD2 (6 bases). The specimen was peripheral blood. The clonotype originates from a person between 65 and 79 years old with COVID-19, enrolled during active disease. CDR3 bases: TGTGCCTGGAGTTGGTACGGGAGTGGTACAGATACGCAGTATTTT. This encodes CAWSWYGSGTDTQYF.